The clone carrying this T cell receptor (beta chain) was recorded at least ten times. This sample was taken from a study of T-cell reconstitution after alpha-beta-depleted transplantation in children. The CDR3 has 18 amino acids. V lost 5 bases and J lost 1; bases outside the gene matches: 13. Germline loops: CDR1 DFQATT, CDR2 SNEGSKA (reference sequence). Unique molecular identifiers tagged the TCRbeta library. TCRdb re-derived calls from the PCR reads in MiXCR, one entry per CDR3 protein. The data show around 400,000 distinct CDR3 sequences, with roughly 22% seen just once and 3.8% held by the top ten.

The sequences come from PBMCs from the stem cell graft donor, collected from the stem cell graft. The clonotype was recovered from a human donor who donated a stem cell graft to a child with acute myeloid leukemia. This chain connects TRBV20-1 to TRBJ2-1; 11 nucleotides align to TRBD2. The CDR3, as DNA: TGCAGTGCTCCTTCACTAGCGGGAGATGTGGTGTCCTACAATGAGCAGTTCTTC. It specifies CSAPSLAGDVVSYNEQFF.